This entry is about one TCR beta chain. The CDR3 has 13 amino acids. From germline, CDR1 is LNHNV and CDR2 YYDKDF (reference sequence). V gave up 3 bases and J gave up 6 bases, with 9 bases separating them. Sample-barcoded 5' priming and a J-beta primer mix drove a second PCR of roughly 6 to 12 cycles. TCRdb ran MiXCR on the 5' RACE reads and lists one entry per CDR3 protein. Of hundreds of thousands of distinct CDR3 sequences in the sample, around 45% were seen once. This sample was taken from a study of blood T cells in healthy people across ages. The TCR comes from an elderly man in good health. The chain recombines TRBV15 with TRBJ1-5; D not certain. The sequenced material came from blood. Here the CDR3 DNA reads TGTGCCACCAGCAGTCGGGGAGGTCAGCCCCAGCATTTT. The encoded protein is CATSSRGGQPQHF.